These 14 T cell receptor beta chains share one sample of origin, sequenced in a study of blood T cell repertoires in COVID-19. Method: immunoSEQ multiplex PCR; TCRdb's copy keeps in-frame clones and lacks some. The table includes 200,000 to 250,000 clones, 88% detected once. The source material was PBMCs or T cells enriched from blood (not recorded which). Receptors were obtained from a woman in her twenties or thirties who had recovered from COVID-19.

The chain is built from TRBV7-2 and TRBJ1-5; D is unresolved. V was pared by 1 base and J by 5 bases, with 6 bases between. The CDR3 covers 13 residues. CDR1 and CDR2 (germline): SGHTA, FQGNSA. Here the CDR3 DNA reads TGTGCCAGCAGCTTAGACAGAGATCAGCCCCAGCATTTT. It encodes CASSLDRDQPQHF. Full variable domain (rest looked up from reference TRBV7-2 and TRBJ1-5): GAGVSQSPSNKVTEKGKDVELRCDPISGHTALYWYRQSLGQGLEFLIYFQGNSAPDKSGLPSDRFSAERTGGSVSTLTIQRTQQEDSAVYLCASSLDRDQPQHFGDGTRLSIL.

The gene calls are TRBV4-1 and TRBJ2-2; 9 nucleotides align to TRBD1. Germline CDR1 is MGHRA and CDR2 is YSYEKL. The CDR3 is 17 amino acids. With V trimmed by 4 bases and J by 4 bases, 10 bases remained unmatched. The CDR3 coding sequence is TGCGCCAGCAGCCGAAATACAGGGGGCCGAGGCACCGGGGAGCTGTTTTTT. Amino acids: CASSRNTGGRGTGELFF.

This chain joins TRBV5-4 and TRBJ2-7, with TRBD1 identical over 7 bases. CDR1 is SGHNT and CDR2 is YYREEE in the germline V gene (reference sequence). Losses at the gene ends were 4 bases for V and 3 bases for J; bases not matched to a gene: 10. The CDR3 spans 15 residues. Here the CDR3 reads CASSPDRAPIYEQYF. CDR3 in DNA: TGTGCCAGCAGCCCCGACAGGGCCCCCATCTACGAGCAGTACTTC.

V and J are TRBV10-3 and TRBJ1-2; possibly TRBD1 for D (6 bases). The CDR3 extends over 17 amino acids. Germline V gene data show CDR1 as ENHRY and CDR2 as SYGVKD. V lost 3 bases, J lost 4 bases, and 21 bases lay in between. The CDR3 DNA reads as TGTGCCATCAGTGATTCCTCGACAGGTCGGAACTTCTATGGCTACACCTTC. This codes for CAISDSSTGRNFYGYTF.

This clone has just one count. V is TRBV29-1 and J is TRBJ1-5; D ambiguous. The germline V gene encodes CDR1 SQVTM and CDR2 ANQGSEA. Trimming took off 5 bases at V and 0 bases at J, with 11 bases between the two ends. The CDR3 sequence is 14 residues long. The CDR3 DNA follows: TGCAGCGTTCGATACAGTGATAGCAATCAGCCCCAGCATTTT. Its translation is CSVRYSDSNQPQHF.

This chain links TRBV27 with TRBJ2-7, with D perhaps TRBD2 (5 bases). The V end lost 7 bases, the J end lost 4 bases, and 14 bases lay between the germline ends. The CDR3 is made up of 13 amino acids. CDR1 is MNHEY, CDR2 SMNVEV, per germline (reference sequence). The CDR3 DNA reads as TGTGCCAGCACCCTGGGCCCGGGATACGAGCAGTACTTC. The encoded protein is CASTLGPGYEQYF.

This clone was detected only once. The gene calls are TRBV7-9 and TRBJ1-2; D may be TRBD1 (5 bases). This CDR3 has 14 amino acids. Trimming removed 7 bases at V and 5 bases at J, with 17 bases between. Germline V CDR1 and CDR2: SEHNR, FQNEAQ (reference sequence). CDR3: CASNLVRGGYGYTF. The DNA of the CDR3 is TGTGCCAGCAATCTAGTGCGGGGCGGTTATGGCTACACCTTC.

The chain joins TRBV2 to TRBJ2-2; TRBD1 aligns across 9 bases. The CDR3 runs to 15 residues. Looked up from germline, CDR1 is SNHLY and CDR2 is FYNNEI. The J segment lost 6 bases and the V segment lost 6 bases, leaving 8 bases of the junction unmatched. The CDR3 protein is CASREQGAPAGELFF. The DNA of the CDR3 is TGTGCCAGCAGAGAACAGGGGGCGCCGGCCGGGGAGCTGTTTTTT.

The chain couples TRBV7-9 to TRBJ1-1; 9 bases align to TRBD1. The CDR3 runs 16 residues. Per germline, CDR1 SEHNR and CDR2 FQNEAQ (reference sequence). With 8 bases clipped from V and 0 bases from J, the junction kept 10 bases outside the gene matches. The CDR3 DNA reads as TGTGCCAGCGGAGTGGACAGGGGCTGGCTGAACACTGAAGCTTTCTTT. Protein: CASGVDRGWLNTEAFF.

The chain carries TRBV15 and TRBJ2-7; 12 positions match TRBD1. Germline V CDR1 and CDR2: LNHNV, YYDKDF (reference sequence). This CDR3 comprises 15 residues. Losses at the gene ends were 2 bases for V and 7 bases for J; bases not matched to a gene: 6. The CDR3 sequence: CATSRSGQGAREQYF. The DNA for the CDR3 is TGTGCCACCAGCAGATCGGGACAGGGGGCGCGGGAGCAGTACTTC. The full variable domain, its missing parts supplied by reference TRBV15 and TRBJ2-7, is DAMVIQNPRYQVTQFGKPVTLSCSQTLNHNVMYWYQQKSSQAPKLLFHYYDKDFNNEADTPDNFQSRRPNTSFCFLDIRSPGLGDTAMYLCATSRSGQGAREQYFGPGTRLTVT.

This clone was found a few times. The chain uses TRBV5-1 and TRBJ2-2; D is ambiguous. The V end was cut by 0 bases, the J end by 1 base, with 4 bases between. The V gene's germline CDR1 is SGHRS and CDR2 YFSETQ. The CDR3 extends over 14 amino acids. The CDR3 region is CASSLDRNTGELFF. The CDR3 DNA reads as TGCGCCAGCAGCTTGGACAGGAACACCGGGGAGCTGTTTTTT.

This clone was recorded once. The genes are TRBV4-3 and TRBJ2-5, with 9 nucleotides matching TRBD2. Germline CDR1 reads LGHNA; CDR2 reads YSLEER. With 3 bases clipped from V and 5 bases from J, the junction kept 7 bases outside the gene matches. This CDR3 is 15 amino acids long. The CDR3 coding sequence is TGCGCCAGCAGCCAGACACCCGGGACTAGCGAGACCCAGTACTTC. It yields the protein CASSQTPGTSETQYF.

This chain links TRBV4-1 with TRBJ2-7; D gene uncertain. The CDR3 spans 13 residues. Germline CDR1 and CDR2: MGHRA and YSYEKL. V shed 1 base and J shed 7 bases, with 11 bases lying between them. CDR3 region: CASSQGPPEEQYF. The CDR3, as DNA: TGCGCCAGCAGCCAAGGGCCCCCGGAGGAGCAGTACTTC.

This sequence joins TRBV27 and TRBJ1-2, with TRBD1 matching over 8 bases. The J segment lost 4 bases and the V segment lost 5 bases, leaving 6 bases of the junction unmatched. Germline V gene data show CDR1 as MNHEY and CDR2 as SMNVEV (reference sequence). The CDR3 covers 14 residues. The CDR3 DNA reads TGTGCCAGCAGTGCAGGACAGGGAGCCTATGGCTACACCTTC. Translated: CASSAGQGAYGYTF.